This TCR beta chain comes out of a study of T cell responses to AZD1222 COVID-19 vaccine. Profiling relied on immunoSEQ multiplex PCR, and the TCRdb table lists in-frame clones only, not all of them. The sample holds some 170,000 clones, 85% to 90% seen once. The germline V and J ends were trimmed by 2 bases and 10 bases, with 12 bases remaining between them. Germline V CDR1 and CDR2: GTSNPN, SVGIG (reference sequence). There are 13 residues in the CDR3. This sequence originates from an adult who received the AZD1222 COVID-19 vaccine. This chain joins TRBV30 and TRBJ1-6; D unresolved. Here the sequenced sample was peripheral blood, taken 28 days after the second AZD1222 dose. The CDR3 here is CAWSSSRYSPLHF. In DNA, the CDR3 is TGTGCCTGGAGTAGCTCTAGATACTCACCCCTCCACTTT.